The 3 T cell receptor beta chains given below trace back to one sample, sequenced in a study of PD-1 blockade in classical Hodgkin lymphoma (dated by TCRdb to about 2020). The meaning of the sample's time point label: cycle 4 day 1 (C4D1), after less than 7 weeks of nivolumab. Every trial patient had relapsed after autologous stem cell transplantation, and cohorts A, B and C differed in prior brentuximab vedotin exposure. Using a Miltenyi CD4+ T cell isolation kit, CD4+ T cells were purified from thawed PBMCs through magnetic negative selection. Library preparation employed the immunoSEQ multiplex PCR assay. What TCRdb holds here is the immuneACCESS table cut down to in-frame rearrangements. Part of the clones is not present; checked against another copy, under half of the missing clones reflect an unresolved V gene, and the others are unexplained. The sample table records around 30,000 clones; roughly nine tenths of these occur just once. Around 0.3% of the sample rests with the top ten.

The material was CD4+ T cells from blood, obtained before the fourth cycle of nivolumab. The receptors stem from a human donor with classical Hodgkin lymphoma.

CDR3: CASRSEGMNTEAFF. The CDR3 coding sequence is TGTGCCAGCAGATCCGAGGGGATGAACACTGAAGCTTTCTTT. The V call is TRBV6-5, the J call TRBJ1-1; tentative D call: TRBD1 (5 bases). CDR1 and CDR2 from the germline V gene are MNHEY and SVGAGI. The CDR3 has 14 amino acids. Trimming cost V 6 bases and J 0 bases, with 11 bases left between them.

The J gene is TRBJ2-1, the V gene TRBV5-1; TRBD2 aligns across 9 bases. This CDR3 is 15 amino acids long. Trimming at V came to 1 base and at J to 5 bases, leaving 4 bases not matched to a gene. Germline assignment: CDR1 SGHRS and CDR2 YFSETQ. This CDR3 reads CASSLTSGRDNEQFF. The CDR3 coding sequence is TGCGCCAGCAGCTTGACTAGCGGGCGAGACAATGAGCAGTTCTTC.

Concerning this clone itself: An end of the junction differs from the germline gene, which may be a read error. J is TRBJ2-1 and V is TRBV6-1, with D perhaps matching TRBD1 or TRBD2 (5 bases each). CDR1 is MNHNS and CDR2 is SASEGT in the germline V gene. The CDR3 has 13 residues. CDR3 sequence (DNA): TGTGCCAGCAGTGAGTACCGGGACGTCGGTTGTCTCTTC. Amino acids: CASSEYRDVGCLF.